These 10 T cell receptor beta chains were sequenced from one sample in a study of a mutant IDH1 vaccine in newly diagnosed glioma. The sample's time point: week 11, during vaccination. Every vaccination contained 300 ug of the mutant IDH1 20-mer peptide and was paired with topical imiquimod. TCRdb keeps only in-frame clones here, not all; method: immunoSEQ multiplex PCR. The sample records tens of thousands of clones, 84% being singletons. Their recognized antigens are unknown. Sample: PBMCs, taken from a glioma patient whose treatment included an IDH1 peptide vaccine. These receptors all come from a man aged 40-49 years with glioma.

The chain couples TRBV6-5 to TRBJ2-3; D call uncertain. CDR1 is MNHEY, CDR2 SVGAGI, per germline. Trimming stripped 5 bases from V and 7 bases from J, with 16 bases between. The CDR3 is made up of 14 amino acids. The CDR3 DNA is TGTGCCAGCAGTGAAAGCTACGTGGGATATACGCAGTATTTT. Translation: CASSESYVGYTQYF.

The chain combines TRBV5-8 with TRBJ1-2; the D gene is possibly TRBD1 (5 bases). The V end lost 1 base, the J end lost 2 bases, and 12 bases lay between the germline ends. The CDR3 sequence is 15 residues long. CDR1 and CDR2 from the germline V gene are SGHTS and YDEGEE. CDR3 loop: CASSLSGRVNYGYTF. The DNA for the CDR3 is TGTGCCAGCAGCTTGTCTGGCAGGGTGAACTATGGCTACACCTTC. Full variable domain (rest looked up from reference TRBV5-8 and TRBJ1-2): EAGVTQSPTHLIKTRGQQATLRCSPISGHTSVYWYQQALGLGLQFLLWYDEGEERNRGNFPPRFSGRQFPNYSSELNVNALELEDSALYLCASSLSGRVNYGYTFGSGTRLTVV.

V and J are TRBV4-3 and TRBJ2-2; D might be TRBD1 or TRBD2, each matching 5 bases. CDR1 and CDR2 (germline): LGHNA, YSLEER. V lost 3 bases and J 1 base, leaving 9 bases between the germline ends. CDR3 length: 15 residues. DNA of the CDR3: TGCGCCAGCAGCCAGGGGACGTTGAACACCGGGGAGCTGTTTTTT. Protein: CASSQGTLNTGELFF.

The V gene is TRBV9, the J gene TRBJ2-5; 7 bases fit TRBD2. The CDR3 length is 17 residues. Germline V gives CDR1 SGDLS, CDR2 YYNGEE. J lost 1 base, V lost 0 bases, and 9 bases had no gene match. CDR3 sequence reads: CASSVAASGAIQETQYF. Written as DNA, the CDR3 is TGTGCCAGCAGCGTAGCGGCGAGCGGGGCGATCCAAGAGACCCAGTACTTC.

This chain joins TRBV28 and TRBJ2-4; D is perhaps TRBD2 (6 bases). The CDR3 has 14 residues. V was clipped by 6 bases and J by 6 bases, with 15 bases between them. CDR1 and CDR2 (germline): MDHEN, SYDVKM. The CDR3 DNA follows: TGTGCCAGCAGCTCCTCTAGCGTTCTAAACATTCAGTACTTC. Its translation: CASSSSSVLNIQYF.

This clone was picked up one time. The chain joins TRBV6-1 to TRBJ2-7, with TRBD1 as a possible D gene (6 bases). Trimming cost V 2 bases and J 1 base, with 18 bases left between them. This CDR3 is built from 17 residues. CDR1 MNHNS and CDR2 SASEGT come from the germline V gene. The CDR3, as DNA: TGTGCCAGCAGTGAATCAGGGGTCCTTCGGGCTTCCTACGAGCAGTACTTC. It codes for CASSESGVLRASYEQYF.

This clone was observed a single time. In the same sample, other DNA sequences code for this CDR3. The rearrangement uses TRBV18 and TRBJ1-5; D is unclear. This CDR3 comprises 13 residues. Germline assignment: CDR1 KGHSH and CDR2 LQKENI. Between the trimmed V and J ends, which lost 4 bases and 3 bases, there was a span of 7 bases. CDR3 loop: CASSRDPNQPQHF. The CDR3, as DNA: TGTGCCAGCTCACGAGATCCCAATCAGCCCCAGCATTTT.

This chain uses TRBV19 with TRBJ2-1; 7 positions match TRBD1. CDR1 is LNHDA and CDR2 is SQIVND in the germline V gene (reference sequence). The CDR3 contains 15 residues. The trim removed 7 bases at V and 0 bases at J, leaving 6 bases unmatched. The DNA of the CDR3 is TGTGCCAGTACCCCGACAGGGAGCTCCTACAATGAGCAGTTCTTC. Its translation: CASTPTGSSYNEQFF.

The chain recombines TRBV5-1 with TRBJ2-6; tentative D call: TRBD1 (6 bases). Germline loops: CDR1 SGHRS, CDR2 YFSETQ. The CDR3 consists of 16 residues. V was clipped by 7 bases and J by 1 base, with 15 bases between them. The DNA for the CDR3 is TGCGCCAGCGCACTACAGGGAGATTCTGGGGCCAACGTCCTGACTTTC. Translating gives CASALQGDSGANVLTF.

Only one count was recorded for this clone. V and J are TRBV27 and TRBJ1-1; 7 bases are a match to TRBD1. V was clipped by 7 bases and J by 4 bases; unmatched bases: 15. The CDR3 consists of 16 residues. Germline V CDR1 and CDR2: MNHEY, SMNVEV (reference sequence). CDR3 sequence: CASTRRGGDLGTEAFF. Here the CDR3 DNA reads TGTGCCAGCACTAGGAGAGGGGGCGATCTCGGCACTGAAGCTTTCTTT.